The sequence of this T cell receptor beta chain was determined in a study of response to subunit inactivated influenza vaccine. General observations from the study: Each seasonal influenza vaccination recruits few new T cells, the authors suggested.

This clonotype was found a few times. What it binds is unknown. In TCRdb, the RT-PCR reads were re-called with MiXCR into one record per CDR3 protein. The sample includes 630,000 or so distinct CDR3 sequences, roughly 14% of them seen just once. The sample here was PBMCs from blood, taken 11 to 12 days after vaccination. The TCR originated in a man aged 45-65 years who received an inactivated influenza vaccine.

In DNA form, the CDR3 reads TGTGCCAGCAGGGACCGAGGAAGCCCAGCTAATGAAAAACTGTTTTTT. Its protein product is CASRDRGSPANEKLFF. V is TRBV6-1 and J is TRBJ1-4; D is undetermined. The CDR3 consists of 16 residues. V was clipped by 6 bases and J by 3 bases, with 17 bases between them. Looked up from germline, CDR1 is MNHNS and CDR2 is SASEGT.